This passage covers 7 T cell receptor beta chains from one sample sequenced in a study of response to subunit inactivated influenza vaccine. MiXCR, applied by TCRdb to the RT-PCR reads, yields one record per CDR3 protein. Seen here are hundreds of thousands of distinct CDR3 sequences, 12% to 15% observed once, and the top ten hold about 7.6%. The sequencing used PBMCs from blood, collected 14 to 15 days before vaccination. These receptors originate from a man over 45 who received an inactivated influenza vaccine.

This clonotype was counted between two and nine times. V is TRBV12-3 or TRBV12-4 and J is TRBJ2-1; 10 bases match TRBD2. This CDR3 contains 15 residues. Trimming removed 7 bases from V and 6 bases from J; junction bases left unmatched: 9. CDR3 sequence: CASTRAGGGRNEQFF. Here the CDR3 DNA reads TGTGCCAGCACCAGAGCGGGGGGGGGCCGCAATGAGCAGTTCTTC.

The chain has TRBV6-5 and TRBJ2-5, with a weak D call TRBD2 (5 bases). CDR1 is MNHEY and CDR2 is SVGAGI in the germline V gene. This CDR3 spans 16 amino acids. The germline V and J ends were trimmed by 2 bases and 6 bases, with 19 bases remaining between them. CDR3: CASSYTPGYPPKTQYF. The CDR3 DNA sequence: TGTGCCAGCAGTTACACTCCGGGGTACCCTCCCAAGACCCAGTACTTC.

The chain recombines TRBV5-1 with TRBJ2-3; D unclear. The CDR3 is 16 amino acids. Trimming cost V 1 base and J 0 bases, with 12 bases left between them. Germline V gene sequence: CDR1 SGHRS, CDR2 YFSETQ. CDR3 sequence: CASSLSTMPSTDTQYF. The CDR3 nucleotides read TGCGCCAGCAGCTTGTCGACAATGCCTAGCACAGATACGCAGTATTTT.

This clonotype was counted between two and nine times. The chain employs TRBV7-2 and TRBJ2-7; 8 bases are shared with TRBD1. V shed 4 bases and J 1 base; nucleotides not matched to a gene: 3. The CDR3 has 14 residues. CDR1 SGHTA and CDR2 FQGNSA come from the germline V gene. For the CDR3, the DNA is TGTGCCAGCAGCTGGAGACAGGGGTCCTACGAGCAGTACTTC. It yields the protein CASSWRQGSYEQYF.

This clonotype was detected only a few times. The chain employs TRBV24-1 and TRBJ2-3; TRBD2 matches 9 bases. This CDR3 contains 16 residues. V shed 3 bases, J shed 7 bases, and the junction held 10 bases outside the gene matches. Germline values: CDR1 KGHDR, CDR2 SFDVKD. The CDR3 loop reads CATSDPAAGGKYTQYF. Here the CDR3 DNA reads TGTGCCACCAGTGATCCTGCTGCGGGAGGGAAATATACGCAGTATTTT.

The chain has TRBV10-3 and TRBJ2-3; D is perhaps TRBD1 or TRBD2 (6 bases each). The V end lost 2 bases, the J end lost 4 bases, and 19 bases lay between the germline ends. The CDR3 has 17 amino acids. Germline CDR1 ENHRY, CDR2 SYGVKD. This CDR3 reads CAISEPSGQGGSDTQYF. CDR3 in DNA: TGTGCCATCAGTGAGCCATCGGGACAAGGGGGGTCAGATACGCAGTATTTT.

This chain uses TRBV27 with TRBJ2-2, with 8 bases that match TRBD2. The CDR3 contains 14 residues. Germline V gene sequence: CDR1 MNHEY, CDR2 SMNVEV (reference sequence). V lost 10 bases, J lost 3 bases, and 7 bases stayed unmatched. The CDR3 is CATKAGVDTGELFF. DNA of the CDR3: TGTGCCACCAAAGCGGGAGTAGACACCGGGGAGCTGTTTTTT.